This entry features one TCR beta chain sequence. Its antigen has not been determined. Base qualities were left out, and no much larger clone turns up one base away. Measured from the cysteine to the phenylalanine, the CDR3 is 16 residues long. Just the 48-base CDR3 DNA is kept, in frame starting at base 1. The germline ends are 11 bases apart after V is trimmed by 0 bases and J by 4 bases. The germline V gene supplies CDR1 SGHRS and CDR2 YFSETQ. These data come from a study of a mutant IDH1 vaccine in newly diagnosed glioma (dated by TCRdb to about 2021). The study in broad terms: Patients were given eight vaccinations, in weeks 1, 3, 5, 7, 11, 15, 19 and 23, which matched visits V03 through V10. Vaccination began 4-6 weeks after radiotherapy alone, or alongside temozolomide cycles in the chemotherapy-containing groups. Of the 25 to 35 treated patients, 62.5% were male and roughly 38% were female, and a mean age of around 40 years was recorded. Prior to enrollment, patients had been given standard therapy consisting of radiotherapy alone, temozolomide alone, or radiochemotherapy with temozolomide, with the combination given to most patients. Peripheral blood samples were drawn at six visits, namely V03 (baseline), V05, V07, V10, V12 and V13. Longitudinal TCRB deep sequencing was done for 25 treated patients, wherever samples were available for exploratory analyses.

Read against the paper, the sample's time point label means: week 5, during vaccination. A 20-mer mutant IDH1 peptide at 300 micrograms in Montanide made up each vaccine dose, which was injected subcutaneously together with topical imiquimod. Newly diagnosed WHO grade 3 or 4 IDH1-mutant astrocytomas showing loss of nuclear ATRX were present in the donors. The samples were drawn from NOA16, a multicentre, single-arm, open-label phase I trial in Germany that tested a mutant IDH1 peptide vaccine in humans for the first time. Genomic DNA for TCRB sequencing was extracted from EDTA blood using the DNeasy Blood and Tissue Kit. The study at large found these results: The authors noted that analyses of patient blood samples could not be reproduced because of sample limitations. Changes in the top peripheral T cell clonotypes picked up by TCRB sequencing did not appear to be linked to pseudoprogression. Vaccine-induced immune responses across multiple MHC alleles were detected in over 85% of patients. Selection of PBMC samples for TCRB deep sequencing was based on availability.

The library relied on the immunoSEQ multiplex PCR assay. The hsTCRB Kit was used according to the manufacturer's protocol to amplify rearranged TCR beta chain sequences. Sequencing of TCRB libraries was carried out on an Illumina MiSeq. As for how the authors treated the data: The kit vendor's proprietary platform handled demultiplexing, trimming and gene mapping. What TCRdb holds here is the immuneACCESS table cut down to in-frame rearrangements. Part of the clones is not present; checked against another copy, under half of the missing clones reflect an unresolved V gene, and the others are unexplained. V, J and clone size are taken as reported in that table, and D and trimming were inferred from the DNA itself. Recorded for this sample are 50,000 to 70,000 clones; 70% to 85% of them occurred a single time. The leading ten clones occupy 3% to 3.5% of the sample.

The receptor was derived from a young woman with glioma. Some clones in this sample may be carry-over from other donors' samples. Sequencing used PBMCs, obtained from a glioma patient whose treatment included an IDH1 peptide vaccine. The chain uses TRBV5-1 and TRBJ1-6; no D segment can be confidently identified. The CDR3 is CASSLGGSRYNSPLHF. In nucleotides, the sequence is TGCGCCAGCAGCTTGGGGGGTTCACGGTATAATTCACCCCTCCACTTT.